This T cell receptor beta chain was found in a study of cytomegalovirus exposure and HLA in healthy donors. The PCR made use of 60 Vbeta and 13 Jbeta primers. TCRdb's copy holds only in-frame clones and misses some; the assay was immunoSEQ multiplex PCR. The sample holds about 91,000 clones, approximately 86% seen once. The length of the CDR3 is 15 residues. Trimming shortened V by 2 bases and J by 4 bases, and 14 bases separated the two germline ends. Germline V CDR1 and CDR2: LGHNA, YNFKEQ. The receptor was derived from a man aged 25 to 45 in good health and CMV-seropositive. What was sequenced was PBMCs. V gene TRBV4-2 combines with J gene TRBJ2-5; a weak D match, TRBD1 (6 bases). The CDR3 reads CASSQIGQISETQYF. CDR3 in DNA: TGTGCCAGCAGCCAAATCGGACAGATTTCAGAGACCCAGTACTTC.